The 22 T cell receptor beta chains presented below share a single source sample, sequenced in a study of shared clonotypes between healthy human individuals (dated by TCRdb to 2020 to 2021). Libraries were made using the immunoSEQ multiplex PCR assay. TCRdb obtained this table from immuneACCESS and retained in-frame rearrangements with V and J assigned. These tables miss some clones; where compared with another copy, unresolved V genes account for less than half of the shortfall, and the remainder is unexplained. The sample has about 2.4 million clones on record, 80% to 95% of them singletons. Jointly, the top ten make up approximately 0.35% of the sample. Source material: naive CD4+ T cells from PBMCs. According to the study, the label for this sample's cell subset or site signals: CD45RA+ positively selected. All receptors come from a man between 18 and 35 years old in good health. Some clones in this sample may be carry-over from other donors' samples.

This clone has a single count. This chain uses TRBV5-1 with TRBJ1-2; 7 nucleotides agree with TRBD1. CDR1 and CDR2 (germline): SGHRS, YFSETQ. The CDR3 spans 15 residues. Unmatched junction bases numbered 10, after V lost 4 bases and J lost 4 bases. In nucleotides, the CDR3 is TGCGCCAGCAGCGAGGGACAGATCACTCCCTATGGCTACACCTTC. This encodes CASSEGQITPYGYTF.

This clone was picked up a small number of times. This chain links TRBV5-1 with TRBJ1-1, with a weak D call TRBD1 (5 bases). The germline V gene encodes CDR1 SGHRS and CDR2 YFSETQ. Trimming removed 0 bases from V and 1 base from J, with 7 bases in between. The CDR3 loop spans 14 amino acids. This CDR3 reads CASSLAGQNTEAFF. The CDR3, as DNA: TGCGCCAGCAGCTTGGCCGGACAGAACACTGAAGCTTTCTTT.

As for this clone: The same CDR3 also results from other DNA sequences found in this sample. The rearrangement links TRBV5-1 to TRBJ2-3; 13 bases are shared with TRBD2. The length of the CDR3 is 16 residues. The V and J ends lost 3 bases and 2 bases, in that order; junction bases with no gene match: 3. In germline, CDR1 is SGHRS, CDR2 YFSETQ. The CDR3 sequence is CASSSGLAGDTDTQYF. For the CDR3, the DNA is TGCGCCAGCAGCTCCGGACTAGCGGGAGACACAGATACGCAGTATTTT.

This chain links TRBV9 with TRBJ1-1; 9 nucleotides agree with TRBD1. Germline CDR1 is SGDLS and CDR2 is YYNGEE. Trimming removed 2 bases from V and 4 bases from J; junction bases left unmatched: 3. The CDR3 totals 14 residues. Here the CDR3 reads CASSVLTGGTEAFF. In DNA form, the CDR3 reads TGTGCCAGCAGCGTGTTGACAGGGGGCACTGAAGCTTTCTTT.

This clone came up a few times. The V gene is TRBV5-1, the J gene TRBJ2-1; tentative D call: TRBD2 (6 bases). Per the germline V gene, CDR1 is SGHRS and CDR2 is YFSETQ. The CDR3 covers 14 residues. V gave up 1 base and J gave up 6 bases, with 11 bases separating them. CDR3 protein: CASSLPSDGNEQFF. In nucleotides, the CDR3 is TGCGCCAGCAGCTTGCCTAGCGACGGCAATGAGCAGTTCTTC.

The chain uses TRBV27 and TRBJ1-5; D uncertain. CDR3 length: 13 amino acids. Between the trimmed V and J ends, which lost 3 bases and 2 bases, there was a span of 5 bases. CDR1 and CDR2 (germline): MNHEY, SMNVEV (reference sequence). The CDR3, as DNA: TGTGCCAGCAGTTTCCCCTGCAATCAGCCCCAGCATTTT. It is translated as CASSFPCNQPQHF.

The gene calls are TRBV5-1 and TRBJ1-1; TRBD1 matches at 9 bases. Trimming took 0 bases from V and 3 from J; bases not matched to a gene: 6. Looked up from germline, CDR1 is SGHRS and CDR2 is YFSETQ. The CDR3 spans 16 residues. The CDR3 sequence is CASSLAPGTGYTEAFF. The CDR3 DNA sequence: TGCGCCAGCAGCTTGGCACCCGGGACAGGGTACACTGAAGCTTTCTTT.

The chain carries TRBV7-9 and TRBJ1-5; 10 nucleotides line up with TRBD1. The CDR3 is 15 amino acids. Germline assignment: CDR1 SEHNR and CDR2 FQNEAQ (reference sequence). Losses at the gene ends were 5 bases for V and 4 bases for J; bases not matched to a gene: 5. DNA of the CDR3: TGTGCCAGCAGCCCGGACAGGGGGGATAATCAGCCCCAGCATTTT. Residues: CASSPDRGDNQPQHF.

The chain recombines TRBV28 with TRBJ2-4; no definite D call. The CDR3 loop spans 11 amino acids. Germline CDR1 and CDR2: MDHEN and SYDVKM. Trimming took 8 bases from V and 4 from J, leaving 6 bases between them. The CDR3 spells CASLGKNIQYF. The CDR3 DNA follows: TGTGCCAGCCTAGGAAAAAACATTCAGTACTTC.

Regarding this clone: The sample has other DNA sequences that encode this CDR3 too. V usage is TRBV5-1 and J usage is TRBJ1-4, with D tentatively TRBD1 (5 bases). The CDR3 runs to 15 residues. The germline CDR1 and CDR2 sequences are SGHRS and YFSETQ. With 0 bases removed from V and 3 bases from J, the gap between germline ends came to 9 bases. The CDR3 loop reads CASSLAGTANEKLFF. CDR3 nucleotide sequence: TGCGCCAGCAGCTTGGCCGGGACGGCTAATGAAAAACTGTTTTTT.

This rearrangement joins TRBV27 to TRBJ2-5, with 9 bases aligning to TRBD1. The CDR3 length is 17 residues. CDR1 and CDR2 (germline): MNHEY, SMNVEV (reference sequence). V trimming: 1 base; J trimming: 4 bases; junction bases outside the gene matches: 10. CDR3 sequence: CASSLFAVGTGRETQYF. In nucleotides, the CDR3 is TGTGCCAGCAGTTTATTTGCGGTGGGGACAGGGAGAGAGACCCAGTACTTC.

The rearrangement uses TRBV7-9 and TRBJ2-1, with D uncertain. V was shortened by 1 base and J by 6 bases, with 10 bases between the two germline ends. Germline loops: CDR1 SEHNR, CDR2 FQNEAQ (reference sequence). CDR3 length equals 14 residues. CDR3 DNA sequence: TGTGCCAGCAGCTTAGGGCTCATCACCAATGAGCAGTTCTTC. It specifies CASSLGLITNEQFF.

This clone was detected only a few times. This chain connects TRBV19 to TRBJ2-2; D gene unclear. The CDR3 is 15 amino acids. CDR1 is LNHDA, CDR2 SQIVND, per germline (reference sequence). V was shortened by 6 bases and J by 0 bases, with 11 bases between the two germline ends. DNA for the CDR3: TGTGCCAGTAGCGTGGCGTCGGCGAACACCGGGGAGCTGTTTTTT. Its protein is CASSVASANTGELFF.

The CDR3 DNA is TGTGCCAGCAGCTTAGGGGGACAAAGAGAGGGCTACACCTTC. Protein sequence: CASSLGGQREGYTF. The chain has TRBV7-9 and TRBJ1-2; maybe TRBD1 (6 bases). V dropped 1 base and J dropped 8 bases, with 14 bases sitting between them. The CDR3 spans 14 residues. The germline gives CDR1 SEHNR, CDR2 FQNEAQ (reference sequence).

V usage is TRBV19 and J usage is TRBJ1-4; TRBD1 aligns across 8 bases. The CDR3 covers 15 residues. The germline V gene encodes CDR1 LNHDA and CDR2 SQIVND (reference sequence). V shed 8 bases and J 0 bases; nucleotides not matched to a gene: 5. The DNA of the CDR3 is TGTGCCAGTGGCACAGGGGGAGCAACTAATGAAAAACTGTTTTTT. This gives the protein CASGTGGATNEKLFF.

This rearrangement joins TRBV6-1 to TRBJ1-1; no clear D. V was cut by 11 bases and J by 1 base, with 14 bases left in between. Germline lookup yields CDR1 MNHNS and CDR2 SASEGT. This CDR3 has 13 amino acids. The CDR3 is CAGTRHTNTEAFF. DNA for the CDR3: TGTGCCGGCACAAGGCACACGAACACTGAAGCTTTCTTT.

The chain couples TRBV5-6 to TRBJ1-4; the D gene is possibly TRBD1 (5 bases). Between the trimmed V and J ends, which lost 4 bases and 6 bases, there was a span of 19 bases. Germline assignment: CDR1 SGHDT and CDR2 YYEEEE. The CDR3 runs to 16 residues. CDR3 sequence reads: CASSPGWGRVDEKLFF. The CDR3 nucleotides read TGTGCCAGCAGCCCTGGTTGGGGCAGGGTCGATGAAAAACTGTTTTTT.

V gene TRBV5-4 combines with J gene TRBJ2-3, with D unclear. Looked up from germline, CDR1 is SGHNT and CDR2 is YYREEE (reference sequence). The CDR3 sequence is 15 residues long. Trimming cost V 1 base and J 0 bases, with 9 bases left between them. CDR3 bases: TGTGCCAGCAGCTTGTTTCCAGCTAGCACAGATACGCAGTATTTT. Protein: CASSLFPASTDTQYF. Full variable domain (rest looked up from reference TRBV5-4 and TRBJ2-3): ETGVTQSPTHLIKTRGQQVTLRCSSQSGHNTVSWYQQALGQGPQFIFQYYREEENGRGNFPPRFSGLQFPNYSSELNVNALELDDSALYLCASSLFPASTDTQYFGPGTRLTVL.

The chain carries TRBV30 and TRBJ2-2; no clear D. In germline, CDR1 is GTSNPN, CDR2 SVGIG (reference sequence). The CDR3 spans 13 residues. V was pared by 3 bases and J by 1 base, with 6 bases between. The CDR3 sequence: CAWREQNTGELFF. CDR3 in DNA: TGTGCCTGGAGGGAACAGAACACCGGGGAGCTGTTTTTT.

CDR3 loop: CAIRGSPTTYEQYF. DNA of the CDR3: TGTGCCATTCGAGGCAGTCCAACAACCTACGAGCAGTACTTC. The chain employs TRBV10-3 and TRBJ2-7; D remains ambiguous. This CDR3 has 14 amino acids. CDR1 and CDR2 from the germline V gene are ENHRY and SYGVKD. V gave up 9 bases and J gave up 2 bases, with 17 bases separating them.

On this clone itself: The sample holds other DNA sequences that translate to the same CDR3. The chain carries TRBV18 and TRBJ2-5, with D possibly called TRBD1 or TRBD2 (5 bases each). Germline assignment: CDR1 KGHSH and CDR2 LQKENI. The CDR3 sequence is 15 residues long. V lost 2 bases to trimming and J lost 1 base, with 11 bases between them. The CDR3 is CASSPTGGPQETQYF. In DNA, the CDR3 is TGTGCCAGCTCACCAACTGGGGGACCCCAAGAGACCCAGTACTTC.

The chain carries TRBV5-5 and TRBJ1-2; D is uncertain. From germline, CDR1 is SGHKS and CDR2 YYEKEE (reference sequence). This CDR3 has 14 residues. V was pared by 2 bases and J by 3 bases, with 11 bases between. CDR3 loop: CASSFGVLDYGYTF. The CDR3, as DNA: TGTGCCAGCAGCTTCGGAGTGTTGGACTATGGCTACACCTTC.